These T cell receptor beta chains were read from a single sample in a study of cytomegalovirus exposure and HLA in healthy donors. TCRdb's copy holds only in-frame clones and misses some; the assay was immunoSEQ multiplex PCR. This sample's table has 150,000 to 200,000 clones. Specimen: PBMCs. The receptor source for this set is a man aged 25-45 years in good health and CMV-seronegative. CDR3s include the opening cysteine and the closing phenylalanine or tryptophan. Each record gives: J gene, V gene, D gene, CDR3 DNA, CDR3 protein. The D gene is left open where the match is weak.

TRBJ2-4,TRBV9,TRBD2,TGTGCCAGCAGCCTGGGTCGGGAGGGCATTCAGTACTTC,CASSLGREGIQYF
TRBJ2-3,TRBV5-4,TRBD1,TGTGCCAGCAGCTTGGACAGGGGTGTAGATACGCAGTATTTT,CASSLDRGVDTQYF
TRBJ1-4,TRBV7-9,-,TGTGCCAGCAGCTTAGCGTCGGGGTCTAATGAAAAACTGTTTTTT,CASSLASGSNEKLFF
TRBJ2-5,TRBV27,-,TGTGCCAGCAGTTCCCTCCAGGGTTATGAGACCCAGTACTTC,CASSSLQGYETQYF
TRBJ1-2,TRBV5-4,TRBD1,TGTGCCAGCAGCTCGACAGGGGTTTACTATGGCTACACCTTC,CASSSTGVYYGYTF
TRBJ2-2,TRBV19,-,TGTGCGTCAAGGGAGACAATCGGGAACACCGGGGAGCTGTTTTTT,CASRETIGNTGELFF
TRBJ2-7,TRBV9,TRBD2,TGTGCCAGCAGCGTAGAAGGATTAGCGGGAGTTGAGCAGTACTTC,CASSVEGLAGVEQYF
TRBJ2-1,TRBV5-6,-,TGTGCCAGCAGCCCCGGAAGGAGGGAGCAGGGCAATGAGCAGTTCTTC,CASSPGRREQGNEQFF
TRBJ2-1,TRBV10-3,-,TGTGCCATCAGTGTAGCCGGGTCCCCTCGCGGTGAGCAGTTCTTC,CAISVAGSPRGEQFF
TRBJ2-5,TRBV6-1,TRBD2,TGTGCCAGCAGTGTGACTAGCGGCCAAGAGACCCAGTACTTC,CASSVTSGQETQYF
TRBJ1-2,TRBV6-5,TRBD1,TGTGCCAGCAGCAGGGACAGGGAGAACTATGGCTACACCTTC,CASSRDRENYGYTF
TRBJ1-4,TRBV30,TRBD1,TGTGCCTGGAGTGCAGGGGGGGAAAAACTGTTTTTT,CAWSAGGEKLFF
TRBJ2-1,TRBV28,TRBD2,TGTGCCAGCAGTTTTAGACTAGCGGACTGGAATGAGCAGTTCTTC,CASSFRLADWNEQFF
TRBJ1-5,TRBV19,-,TGTGCCAGTAGCTTGACAGCTCAAATCAATCAGCCCCAGCATTTT,CASSLTAQINQPQHF
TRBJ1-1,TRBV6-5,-,TGTGCCAGCAGTTATTCCCCCTCGAACACTGAAGCTTTCTTT,CASSYSPSNTEAFF
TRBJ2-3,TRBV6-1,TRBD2,TGTGCCAGCAGTCGCTATAGCGGGAACACAGATACGCAGTATTTT,CASSRYSGNTDTQYF
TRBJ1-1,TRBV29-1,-,TGCAGCGTTTTACTCGGGGGAGCTTTCTTT,CSVLLGGAFF
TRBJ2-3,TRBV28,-,TGTGCCAGCAGTTTGGACAGCCTCTTGGCGGGTACGCAGTATTTT,CASSLDSLLAGTQYF
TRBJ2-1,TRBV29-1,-,TGCAGCGTTTCAAAATACGGTAGCTCCTACAATGAGCAGTTCTTC,CSVSKYGSSYNEQFF
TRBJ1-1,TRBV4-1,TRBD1,TGCGCCAGCAGACCTCTAACTGGACAGGGGGGCCCTGAAGCTTTCTTT,CASRPLTGQGGPEAFF
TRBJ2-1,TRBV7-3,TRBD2,TGTGCCAGCAGCTTAACGACGGCTAGCGGGCCTTACAATGAGCAGTTCTTC,CASSLTTASGPYNEQFF
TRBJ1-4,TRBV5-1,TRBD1,TGCGCCAGCAGCTTGGGCAGGGGGATTGAAAAACTGTTTTTT,CASSLGRGIEKLFF
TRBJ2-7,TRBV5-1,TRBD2,TGCGCCAGCAGCTTGGGACTAGCGGGACCAACCTACGAGCAGTACTTC,CASSLGLAGPTYEQYF
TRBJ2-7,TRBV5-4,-,TGTGCCAGCAGCTTGGGCAGGGCCTACGAGCAGTACTTC,CASSLGRAYEQYF